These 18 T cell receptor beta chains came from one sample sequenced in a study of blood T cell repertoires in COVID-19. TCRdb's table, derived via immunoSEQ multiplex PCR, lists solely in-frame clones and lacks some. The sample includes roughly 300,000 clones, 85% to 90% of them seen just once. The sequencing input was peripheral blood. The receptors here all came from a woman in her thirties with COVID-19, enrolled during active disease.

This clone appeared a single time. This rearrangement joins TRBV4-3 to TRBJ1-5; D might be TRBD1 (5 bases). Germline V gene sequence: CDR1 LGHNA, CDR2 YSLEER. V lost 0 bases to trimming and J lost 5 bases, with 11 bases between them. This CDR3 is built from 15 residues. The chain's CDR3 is CASSQDRGCDQPQHF. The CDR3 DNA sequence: TGCGCCAGCAGCCAAGATCGGGGGTGCGATCAGCCCCAGCATTTT.

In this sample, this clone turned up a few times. The CDR3 region is CASRGDGIRDSLTYNQPQHF. The CDR3 DNA reads as TGTGCCAGCAGGGGGGATGGGATCCGGGACAGCCTAACCTACAATCAGCCCCAGCATTTT. This sequence joins TRBV21-1 and TRBJ1-5; the table assigns TRBD1, which was not confirmed against the DNA. TRBV21-1 is flagged as a pseudogene. CDR3 length: 20 residues.

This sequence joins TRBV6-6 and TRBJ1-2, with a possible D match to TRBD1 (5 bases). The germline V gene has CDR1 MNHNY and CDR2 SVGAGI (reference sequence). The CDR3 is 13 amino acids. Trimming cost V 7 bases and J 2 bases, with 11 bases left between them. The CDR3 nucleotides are TGTGCCAGCATAGCAGGGCGGAACTATGGCTACACCTTC. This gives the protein CASIAGRNYGYTF.

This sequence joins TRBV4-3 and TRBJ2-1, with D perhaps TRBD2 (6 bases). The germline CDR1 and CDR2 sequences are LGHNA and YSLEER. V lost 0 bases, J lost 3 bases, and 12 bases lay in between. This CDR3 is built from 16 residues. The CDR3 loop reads CASSQDLGGDYNEQFF. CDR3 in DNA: TGCGCCAGCAGCCAAGATCTCGGGGGAGACTACAATGAGCAGTTCTTC.

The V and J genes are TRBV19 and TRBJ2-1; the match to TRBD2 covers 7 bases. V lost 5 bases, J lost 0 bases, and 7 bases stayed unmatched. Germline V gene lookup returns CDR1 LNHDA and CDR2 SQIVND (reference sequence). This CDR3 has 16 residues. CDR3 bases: TGTGCCAGTAGTGCCCATGGGGGGGGCTCCTACAATGAGCAGTTCTTC. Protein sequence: CASSAHGGGSYNEQFF.

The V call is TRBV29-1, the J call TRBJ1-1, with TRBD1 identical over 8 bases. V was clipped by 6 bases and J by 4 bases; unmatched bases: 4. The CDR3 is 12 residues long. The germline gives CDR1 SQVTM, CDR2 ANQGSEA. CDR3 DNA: TGCAGCGTCCAGGGGGCGAGCACTGAAGCTTTCTTT. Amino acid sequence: CSVQGASTEAFF.

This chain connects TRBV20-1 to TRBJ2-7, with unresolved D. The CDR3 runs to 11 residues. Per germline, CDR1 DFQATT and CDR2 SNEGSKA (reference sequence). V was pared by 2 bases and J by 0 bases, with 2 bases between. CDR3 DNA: TGCAGTGCTAGACTCTCCTACGAGCAGTACTTC. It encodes CSARLSYEQYF.

CDR3 DNA sequence: TGTGCCAGTAAATTTTTGGGAGAGACTGAAGCTTTCTTT. As protein: CASKFLGETEAFF. The chain recombines TRBV19 with TRBJ1-1; D gene unclear. This CDR3 region has 13 residues. The germline gives CDR1 LNHDA, CDR2 SQIVND (reference sequence). V gave up 7 bases and J gave up 5 bases, with 14 bases separating them.

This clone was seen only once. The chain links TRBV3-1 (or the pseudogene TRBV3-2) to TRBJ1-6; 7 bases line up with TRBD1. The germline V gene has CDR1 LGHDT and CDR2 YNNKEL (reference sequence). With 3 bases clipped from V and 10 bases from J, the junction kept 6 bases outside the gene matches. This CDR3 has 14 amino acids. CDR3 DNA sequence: TGTGCCAGCAGCCACAGGGGGTTGAACTCACCCCTCCACTTT. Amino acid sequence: CASSHRGLNSPLHF.

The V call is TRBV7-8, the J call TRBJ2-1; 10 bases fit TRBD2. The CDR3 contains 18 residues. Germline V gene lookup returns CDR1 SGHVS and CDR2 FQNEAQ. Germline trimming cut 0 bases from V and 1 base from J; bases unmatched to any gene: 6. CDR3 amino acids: CASSLASGGTGSYNEQFF. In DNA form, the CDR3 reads TGTGCCAGCAGCTTAGCTAGCGGGGGGACCGGGTCCTACAATGAGCAGTTCTTC.

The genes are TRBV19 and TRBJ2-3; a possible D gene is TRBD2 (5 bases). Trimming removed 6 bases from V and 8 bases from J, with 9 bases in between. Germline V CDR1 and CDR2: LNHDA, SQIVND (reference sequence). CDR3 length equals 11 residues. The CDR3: CASSTLATQYF. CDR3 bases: TGTGCCAGTAGCACCCTAGCTACGCAGTATTTT.

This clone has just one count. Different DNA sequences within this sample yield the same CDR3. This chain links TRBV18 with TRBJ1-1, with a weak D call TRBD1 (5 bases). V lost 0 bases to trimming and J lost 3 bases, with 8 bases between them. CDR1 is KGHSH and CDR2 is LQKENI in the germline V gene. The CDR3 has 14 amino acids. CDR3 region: CASSPPGGYTEAFF. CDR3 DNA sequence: TGTGCCAGCTCACCACCGGGGGGTTACACTGAAGCTTTCTTT.

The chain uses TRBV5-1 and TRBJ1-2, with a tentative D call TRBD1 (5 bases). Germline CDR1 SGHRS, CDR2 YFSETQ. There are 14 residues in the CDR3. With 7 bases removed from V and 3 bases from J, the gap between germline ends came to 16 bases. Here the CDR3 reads CASSLSGDDYGYTF. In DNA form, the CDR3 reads TGCGCCAGCTCTTTGTCGGGGGATGACTATGGCTACACCTTC.

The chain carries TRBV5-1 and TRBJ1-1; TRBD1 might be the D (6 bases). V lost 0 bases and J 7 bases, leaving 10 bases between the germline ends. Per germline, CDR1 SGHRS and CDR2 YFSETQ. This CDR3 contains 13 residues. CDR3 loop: CASSLGTDSEAFF. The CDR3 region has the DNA TGCGCCAGCAGCTTGGGAACGGACAGTGAAGCTTTCTTT.

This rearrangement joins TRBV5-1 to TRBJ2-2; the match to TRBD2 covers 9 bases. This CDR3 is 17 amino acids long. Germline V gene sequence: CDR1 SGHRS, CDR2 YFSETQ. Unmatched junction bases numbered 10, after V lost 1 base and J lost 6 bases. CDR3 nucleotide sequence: TGCGCCAGCAGCTTGATTGGGGCGGGGGGGCCGTCCGGGGAGCTGTTTTTT. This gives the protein CASSLIGAGGPSGELFF.

CDR3 amino acids: CASSIQGSQPQHF. As DNA, the CDR3 is TGTGCCAGTAGTATACAGGGGAGTCAGCCCCAGCATTTT. The chain is built from TRBV19 and TRBJ1-5, with TRBD1 as a possible D gene (6 bases). The germline gives CDR1 LNHDA, CDR2 SQIVND (reference sequence). The CDR3 contains 13 residues. Trimming took 2 bases from V and 6 from J, leaving 8 bases between them.

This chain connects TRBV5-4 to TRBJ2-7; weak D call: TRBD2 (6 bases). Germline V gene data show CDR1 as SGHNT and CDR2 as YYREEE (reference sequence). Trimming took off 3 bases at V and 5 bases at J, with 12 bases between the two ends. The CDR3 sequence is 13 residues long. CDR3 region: CASSSPPGDEQYV. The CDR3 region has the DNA TGTGCCAGCAGCTCCCCCCCGGGAGACGAGCAGTACGTC.

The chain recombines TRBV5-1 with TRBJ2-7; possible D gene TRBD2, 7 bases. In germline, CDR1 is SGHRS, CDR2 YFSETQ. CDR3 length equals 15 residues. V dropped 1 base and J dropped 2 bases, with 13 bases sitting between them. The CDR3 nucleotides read TGCGCCAGCAGCTTGTCGGAGGGGGGGCCCTACGAGCAGTACTTC. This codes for CASSLSEGGPYEQYF. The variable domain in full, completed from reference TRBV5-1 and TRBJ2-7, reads KAGVTQTPRYLIKTRGQQVTLSCSPISGHRSVSWYQQTPGQGLQFLFEYFSETQRNKGNFPGRFSGRQFSNSRSEMNVSTLELGDSALYLCASSLSEGGPYEQYFGPGTRLTVT.